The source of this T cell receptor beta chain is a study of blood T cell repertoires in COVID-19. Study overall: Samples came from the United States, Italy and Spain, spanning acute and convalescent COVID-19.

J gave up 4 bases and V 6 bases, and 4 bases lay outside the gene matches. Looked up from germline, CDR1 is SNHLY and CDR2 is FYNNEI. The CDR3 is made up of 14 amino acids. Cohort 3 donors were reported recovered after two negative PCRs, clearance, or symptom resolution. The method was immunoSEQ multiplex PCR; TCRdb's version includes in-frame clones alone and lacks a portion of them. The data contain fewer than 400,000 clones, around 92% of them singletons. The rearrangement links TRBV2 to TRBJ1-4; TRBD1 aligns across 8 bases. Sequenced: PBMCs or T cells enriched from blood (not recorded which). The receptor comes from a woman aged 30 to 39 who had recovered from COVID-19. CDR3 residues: CASRETGVNEKLFF. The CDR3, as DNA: TGTGCCAGCAGGGAGACAGGGGTTAATGAAAAACTGTTTTTT. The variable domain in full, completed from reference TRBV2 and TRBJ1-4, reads EPEVTQTPSHQVTQMGQEVILRCVPISNHLYFYWYRQILGQKVEFLVSFYNNEISEKSEIFDDQFSVERPDGSNFTLKIRSTKLEDSAMYFCASRETGVNEKLFFGSGTQLSVL.